These 20 T cell receptor beta chains share one sample of origin, sequenced in a study of OX40 agonist ivuxolimab in advanced cancers. Clones were read by immunoSEQ multiplex PCR, and TCRdb kept only the in-frame ones, dropping some. The table shows about 46,000 clones, with about 91% occurring only once. The material sequenced was CD4+ or CD8+ T cells sorted from blood, taken in a trial of the OX40 agonist ivuxolimab. These receptor sequences come from an adult with an advanced solid tumor such as melanoma, head and neck, liver or kidney cancer.

V and J are TRBV28 and TRBJ2-1; D ambiguous. Per the germline V gene, CDR1 is MDHEN and CDR2 is SYDVKM. This CDR3 contains 15 residues. V was pared by 5 bases and J by 3 bases, with 14 bases between. CDR3 DNA: TGTGCCAGCAGTCCGGACGGCGTCATCTACAATGAGCAGTTCTTC. Protein: CASSPDGVIYNEQFF.

The chain carries TRBV4-1 and TRBJ1-2; TRBD1 agrees at 12 bases. V shed 2 bases and J 4 bases; nucleotides not matched to a gene: 8. Germline loops: CDR1 MGHRA, CDR2 YSYEKL. The CDR3 spans 17 residues. The DNA for the CDR3 is TGCGCCAGCAGCCAACAGGGACAGGGGGCGGCCGGCTATGGCTACACCTTC. This codes for CASSQQGQGAAGYGYTF.

The gene calls are TRBV5-5 and TRBJ1-4, with D unclear. The germline V gene encodes CDR1 SGHKS and CDR2 YYEKEE (reference sequence). The CDR3 spans 18 residues. V was pared by 4 bases and J by 8 bases, with 27 bases between. CDR3 coding DNA: TGTGCCAGCAGCCCCACCGAGGGCCACACAAGTATAGGGGAAAAACTGTTTTTT. This gives the protein CASSPTEGHTSIGEKLFF.

J is TRBJ2-5 and V is TRBV9; D may be TRBD1 (6 bases). This CDR3 comprises 14 residues. With 3 bases removed from V and 0 bases from J, the gap between germline ends came to 9 bases. Germline V CDR1 and CDR2: SGDLS, YYNGEE. In nucleotides, the CDR3 is TGTGCCAGCAGCGCCGGACAGTACCAAGAGACCCAGTACTTC. Translating gives CASSAGQYQETQYF. Using reference TRBV9 and TRBJ2-5 for the parts outside the CDR3, the full variable domain is DSGVTQTPKHLITATGQRVTLRCSPRSGDLSVYWYQQSLDQGLQFLIQYYNGEERAKGNILERFSAQQFPDLHSELNLSSLELGDSALYFCASSAGQYQETQYFGPGTRLLVL.

This chain connects TRBV9 to TRBJ2-7, with unresolved D. The V end lost 0 bases, the J end lost 4 bases, and 14 bases lay between the germline ends. The CDR3 is 15 residues long. Germline CDR1 reads SGDLS; CDR2 reads YYNGEE. The DNA of the CDR3 is TGTGCCAGCAGCGTAGATTTGACGGAAAATTACGAGCAGTACTTC. Translated, it gives CASSVDLTENYEQYF. The entire variable domain, with the rest obtained from reference TRBV9 and TRBJ2-7, is as follows: DSGVTQTPKHLITATGQRVTLRCSPRSGDLSVYWYQQSLDQGLQFLIQYYNGEERAKGNILERFSAQQFPDLHSELNLSSLELGDSALYFCASSVDLTENYEQYFGPGTRLTVT.

The chain links TRBV23-1 to TRBJ2-7, with 7 nucleotides matching TRBD1. TRBV23-1 is sorted into the ORF group, with uncertain function. The V and J ends lost 6 bases and 2 bases, in that order; junction bases with no gene match: 4. The CDR3 has 13 amino acids. The CDR3 coding sequence is TGCGCCAGCAGCCGGACAGGACCCTACGAGCAGTACTTC. It yields the protein CASSRTGPYEQYF.

The rearrangement links TRBV30 to TRBJ1-5; 9 nucleotides align to TRBD1. CDR1 is GTSNPN, CDR2 SVGIG, per germline (reference sequence). V was clipped by 3 bases and J by 4 bases; unmatched bases: 1. This CDR3 is built from 13 residues. CDR3 nucleotides: TGTGCCTGGAGGGGACAGGGAAATCAGCCCCAGCATTTT. As protein: CAWRGQGNQPQHF. The variable domain in full, completed from reference TRBV30 and TRBJ1-5, reads SQTIHQWPATLVQPVGSPLSLECTVEGTSNPNLYWYRQAAGRGLQLLFYSVGIGQISSEVPQNLSASRPQDRQFILSSKKLLLSDSGFYLCAWRGQGNQPQHFGDGTRLSIL.

The gene calls are TRBV4-3 and TRBJ2-3; 7 bases fit TRBD1. Trimming cost V 1 base and J 1 base; bases outside gene matches: 14. The CDR3 runs 19 residues. Germline V CDR1 and CDR2: LGHNA, YSLEER. DNA for the CDR3: TGCGCCAGCAGCCAAGCCTTGCGAGAAGGGGGCTATGGCACAGATACGCAGTATTTT. It encodes CASSQALREGGYGTDTQYF.

The chain is built from TRBV27 and TRBJ2-2, with 12 bases fitting TRBD1. Germline V gene sequence: CDR1 MNHEY, CDR2 SMNVEV (reference sequence). This CDR3 is built from 18 residues. Trimming removed 5 bases from V and 3 bases from J; junction bases left unmatched: 10. CDR3 coding DNA: TGTGCCAGCAGTACTCCCGGGACAGGGGGCGCCCACACCGGGGAGCTGTTTTTT. This encodes CASSTPGTGGAHTGELFF.

This chain uses TRBV28 with TRBJ2-1; 9 nucleotides align to TRBD2. Germline CDR1 is MDHEN and CDR2 is SYDVKM. Unmatched junction bases numbered 3, after V lost 2 bases and J lost 4 bases. The CDR3 is 15 residues long. Written as DNA, the CDR3 is TGTGCCAGCAGTTTAAGTAGCGGGGGATACAATGAGCAGTTCTTC. This translates into CASSLSSGGYNEQFF.

The chain combines TRBV4-1 with TRBJ2-7; D call uncertain. The CDR3 length is 13 residues. V was trimmed by 1 base and J by 7 bases, leaving 11 bases between them. The germline V gene has CDR1 MGHRA and CDR2 YSYEKL. In DNA, the CDR3 is TGCGCCAGCAGCCAAGGGAGCCGGGCGGAGCAGTACTTC. Its translation: CASSQGSRAEQYF.

J is TRBJ1-2 and V is TRBV7-9; a weak D match, TRBD1 (5 bases). V lost 6 bases to trimming and J lost 3 bases, with 11 bases between them. The CDR3 is 13 residues long. Germline CDR1 is SEHNR and CDR2 is FQNEAQ (reference sequence). Here the CDR3 DNA reads TGTGCCAGCAGTCAGACAGACGACTATGGCTACACCTTC. It specifies CASSQTDDYGYTF.

The chain employs TRBV19 and TRBJ1-5, with D possibly being TRBD1 (6 bases). The germline CDR1 and CDR2 sequences are LNHDA and SQIVND (reference sequence). The length of the CDR3 is 15 residues. V gave up 8 bases and J gave up 1 base, with 15 bases separating them. CDR3 bases: TGTGCCAGTCGTGCAGGGGCGCAGAGCAATCAGCCCCAGCATTTT. Amino acid sequence: CASRAGAQSNQPQHF.

This clone was seen a single time. This sample includes further DNA sequences coding for the same CDR3. The J gene is TRBJ2-5, the V gene TRBV28; TRBD2 matches 13 bases. Germline assignment: CDR1 MDHEN and CDR2 SYDVKM. Unmatched junction bases numbered 11, after V lost 5 bases and J lost 5 bases. The CDR3 totals 17 residues. Written as DNA, the CDR3 is TGTGCCAGCAGTCCCGGACTAGCGGGAGCCGTGTGGGAGACCCAGTACTTC. This sequence encodes CASSPGLAGAVWETQYF.

The rearrangement uses TRBV2 and TRBJ2-1, with D perhaps given as TRBD1 or TRBD2 (5 bases each). CDR1 and CDR2 from the germline V gene are SNHLY and FYNNEI. CDR3 length equals 14 residues. V was cut by 4 bases and J by 5 bases, with 12 bases left in between. CDR3 nucleotide sequence: TGTGCCAGCAGTGCAGGTGGGGGTAACAATGAGCAGTTCTTC. Translation gives CASSAGGGNNEQFF.

In this sample, this clone turned up once. The chain recombines TRBV19 with TRBJ2-1; TRBD2 matches 11 bases. V shed 4 bases and J 7 bases; nucleotides not matched to a gene: 9. The CDR3 has 16 residues. Germline V lookup: CDR1 LNHDA, CDR2 SQIVND (reference sequence). CDR3 sequence reads: CASSNSGRALENEQFF. The CDR3 nucleotides are TGTGCCAGTAGTAATAGCGGGAGGGCCCTCGAGAATGAGCAGTTCTTC.

The genes are TRBV4-2 and TRBJ1-4, with 9 bases aligning to TRBD1. Losses at the gene ends were 1 base for V and 8 bases for J; bases not matched to a gene: 5. CDR3 length: 15 amino acids. In germline, CDR1 is LGHNA, CDR2 YNFKEQ. In DNA, the CDR3 is TGTGCCAGCAGCCAAGGCGGGACAGGGATAGAAAAACTGTTTTTT. It encodes CASSQGGTGIEKLFF.

The chain carries TRBV19 and TRBJ2-5, with D maybe TRBD2 (6 bases). The end of the DNA is better explained by TRBJ2-7, so the J call may be wrong. The length of the CDR3 is 16 residues. Germline CDR1 LNHDA, CDR2 SQIVND (reference sequence). The CDR3 nucleotides read TGTGCCAGTAGTATAGGTACGGGAGACCCCTCCTACGAGCAGTACTTC. Residues: CASSIGTGDPSYEQYF.

The table lists this clone with a few counts. The chain links TRBV4-1 to TRBJ2-7; D may be TRBD2 (5 bases). Germline values: CDR1 MGHRA, CDR2 YSYEKL. The ends were cut back, 0 bases at V and 3 bases at J, with 15 bases in the middle. The CDR3 covers 16 residues. In DNA form, the CDR3 reads TGCGCCAGCAGCCAAGAAGAAGAGGGTAACTACTACGAGCAGTACTTC. It codes for CASSQEEEGNYYEQYF.

The chain is built from TRBV30 and TRBJ1-5; D is ambiguous. Germline V gene data show CDR1 as GTSNPN and CDR2 as SVGIG (reference sequence). CDR3 length: 14 amino acids. Trimming removed 4 bases from V and 0 bases from J, with 10 bases in between. The CDR3 sequence is CAWKASHSNQPQHF. Here the CDR3 DNA reads TGTGCCTGGAAGGCCAGCCATAGCAATCAGCCCCAGCATTTT.